The present T cell receptor beta chain was sequenced within a study of T cell responses to AZD1222 COVID-19 vaccine. Remarks on this clone: Its cognate antigen is unknown.

The method was immunoSEQ multiplex PCR; TCRdb's version includes in-frame clones alone and lacks a portion of them. In the table there are about 220,000 clones, approximately 94% of which are singletons. CDR1 MDHEN and CDR2 SYDVKM come from the germline V gene. V was clipped by 5 bases and J by 5 bases, with 12 bases between them. The CDR3 runs to 13 residues. Study results and caveats: The donors showed a predominance of white British ancestry and of females, with possible underestimation of clonal diversity. CD4 TCRs associated with vaccination spanned spike, dominating at 160-218 and 743-854.

The chain has TRBV28 and TRBJ2-5, with D perhaps given as TRBD1 or TRBD2 (5 bases each). The source was peripheral blood, collected on day 0 of MenACWY control vaccination. The receptor was isolated from an adult in good health. In nucleotides, the CDR3 is TGTGCCAGCAGTAAGAGGGGCCGGGAGACCCAGTACTTC. It translates to CASSKRGRETQYF.